This T cell receptor beta chain was retrieved from a study of cytomegalovirus exposure and HLA in healthy donors. In the case of this clone: Its matching antigen is unknown.

General study points: The study recorded about 160 TCR beta chains that were cytomegalovirus-associated.

In germline, CDR1 is GTSNPN, CDR2 SVGIG (reference sequence). J was trimmed by 7 bases and V by 3 bases; bases with no gene match: 21. This CDR3 has 17 amino acids. Sequencing used immunoSEQ multiplex PCR; TCRdb keeps in-frame clones, though not all of them. This sample has more than 50,000 clones, with around 94% found just once. Sequenced input: PBMCs. The sequence was obtained from a man between 18 and 35 years old in good health and CMV-seronegative. This sequence joins TRBV30 and TRBJ2-7; 7 nucleotides line up with TRBD1. CDR3 coding DNA: TGTGCCTGGAGCCCAAGTTTGTTGAGTACAGGGGTAGGGGAGCAGTACTTC. It translates to CAWSPSLLSTGVGEQYF.